The entry below describes one T cell receptor beta chain. As yet, its antigen is unknown. A much larger clone sits a single nucleotide away, making a read error possible. The data stem from a study of T-cell reconstitution after alpha-beta-depleted transplantation in children. Study-wide findings and caveats: By one year post-transplant, T-cell counts and diversity largely arose from T cells that were newly produced. After transplant, high TCRbeta diversity at day 60 in some patients arose from surviving recipient T cells and thymic progenitors.

Preparation of the TCRbeta library used unique molecular identifiers. TCRdb reprocessed the PCR reads via MiXCR and lists one record per CDR3 protein. The sample has about 980,000 distinct CDR3 sequences, about 26% seen once. The receptor was derived from a boy under three years old who had a stem cell transplant for SCID, so the T cells may come from the graft donor. The sequenced sample was PBMCs, mostly from graft donor cells, obtained 360 days after TCRalphabeta/CD19-depleted stem cell transplant.

The CDR3 DNA reads TGTGCCAGCAGTTTGAGGCCCTCTGGGGCCAACGTCCTGACTTTC. Protein: CASSLRPSGANVLTF. J is TRBJ2-6 and V is TRBV12-3 or TRBV12-4; D ambiguous. Trimming left V 3 bases short and J 0 bases short, with 6 bases between. CDR3 length equals 15 residues.